This T cell receptor beta chain appears in the sequencing data of a study of neurological immune-mediated disorders. This clonotype was counted many times. Time point of the sample: longitudinal time-point 2. Healthy controls consisted of blood bank volunteers in Maryland, USA. The germline V gene has CDR1 DFQATT and CDR2 SNEGSKA (reference sequence). V was pared by 6 bases and J by 8 bases, with 12 bases of the junction left unmatched. This CDR3 spans 15 amino acids. The method for making cDNA was 5'RACE, and it used 10-nucleotide random UMIs. One entry per CDR3 protein, called by TCRdb with MiXCR from the 5' RACE reads. This repertoire shows some 60,000 distinct CDR3 sequences, less than 10% found once; its top ten account for about an eighth.

The J gene is TRBJ2-1, the V gene TRBV20-1; 11 positions match TRBD2. The sequence was obtained from a man between 25 and 39 years old in good health. Sequenced sample: PBMCs. CDR3 coding DNA: TGCAGTGCCAGTAGCGGGAGGGCCCTTGGTTATGAGCAGTTCTTC. Amino acid sequence: CSASSGRALGYEQFF.